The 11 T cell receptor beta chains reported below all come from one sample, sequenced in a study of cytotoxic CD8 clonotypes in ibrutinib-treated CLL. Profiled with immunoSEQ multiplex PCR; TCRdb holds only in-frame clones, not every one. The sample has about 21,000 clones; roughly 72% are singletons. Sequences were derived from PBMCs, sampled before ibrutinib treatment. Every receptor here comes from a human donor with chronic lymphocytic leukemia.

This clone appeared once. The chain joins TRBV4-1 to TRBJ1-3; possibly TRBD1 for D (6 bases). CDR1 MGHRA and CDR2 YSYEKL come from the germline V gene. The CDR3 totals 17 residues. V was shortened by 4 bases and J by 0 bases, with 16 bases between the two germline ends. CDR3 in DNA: TGCGCCAGCAGCCCGGACAGTACCTCCGGCTCTGGAAACACCATATATTTT. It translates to CASSPDSTSGSGNTIYF.

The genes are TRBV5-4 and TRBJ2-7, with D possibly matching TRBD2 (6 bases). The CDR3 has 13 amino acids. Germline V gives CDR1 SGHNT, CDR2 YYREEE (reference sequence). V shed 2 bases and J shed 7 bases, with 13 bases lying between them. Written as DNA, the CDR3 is TGTGCCAGCAGCTTACTGGCGCGGGAAGAGCAGTACTTC. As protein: CASSLLAREEQYF.

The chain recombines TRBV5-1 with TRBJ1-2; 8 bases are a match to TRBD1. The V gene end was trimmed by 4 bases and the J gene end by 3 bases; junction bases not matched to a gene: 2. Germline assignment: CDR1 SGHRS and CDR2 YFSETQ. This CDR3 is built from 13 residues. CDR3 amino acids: CASSVTGDYGYTF. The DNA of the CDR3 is TGCGCCAGCAGCGTGACAGGGGACTATGGCTACACCTTC.

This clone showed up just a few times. CDR3 nucleotides: TGTGCCAGCGAGGGACCCAATCAGCCCCAGCATTTT. This gives the protein CASEGPNQPQHF. The V call is TRBV28, the J call TRBJ1-5; TRBD1 is a possible D gene (5 bases). The CDR3 runs to 12 residues. V lost 8 bases, J lost 3 bases, and 8 bases lay in between. Germline CDR1 is MDHEN and CDR2 is SYDVKM.

The CDR3 nucleotides are TGTGCCAGCAGCTCACCCAGGGCCAGGGGCACCGGGGAGCTGTTTTTT. Protein product: CASSSPRARGTGELFF. V and J are TRBV5-5 and TRBJ2-2; the D gene is possibly TRBD1 (6 bases). The germline V and J ends were trimmed by 3 bases and 4 bases, with 16 bases remaining between them. Germline V CDR1 and CDR2: SGHKS, YYEKEE (reference sequence). This CDR3 is built from 16 residues.

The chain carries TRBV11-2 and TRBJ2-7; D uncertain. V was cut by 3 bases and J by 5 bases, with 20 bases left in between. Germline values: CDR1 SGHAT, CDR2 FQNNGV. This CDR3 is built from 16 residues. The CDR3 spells CASSFSRAFLRDEQYF. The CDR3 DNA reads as TGTGCCAGCAGCTTCAGTAGGGCCTTCCTGAGAGACGAGCAGTACTTC.

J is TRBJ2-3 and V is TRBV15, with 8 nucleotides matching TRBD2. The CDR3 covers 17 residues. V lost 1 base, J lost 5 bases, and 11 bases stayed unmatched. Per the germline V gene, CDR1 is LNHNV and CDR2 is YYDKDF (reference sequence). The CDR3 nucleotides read TGTGCCACCAGCAGAGGCCCTAGCGGGCCCCGAGGAGATACGCAGTATTTT. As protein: CATSRGPSGPRGDTQYF. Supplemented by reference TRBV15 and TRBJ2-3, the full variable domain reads DAMVIQNPRYQVTQFGKPVTLSCSQTLNHNVMYWYQQKSSQAPKLLFHYYDKDFNNEADTPDNFQSRRPNTSFCFLDIRSPGLGDTAMYLCATSRGPSGPRGDTQYFGPGTRLTVL.

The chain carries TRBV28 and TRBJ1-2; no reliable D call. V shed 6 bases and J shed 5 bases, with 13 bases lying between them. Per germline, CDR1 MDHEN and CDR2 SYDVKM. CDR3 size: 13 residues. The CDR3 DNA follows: TGTGCCAGCAGGAAGGATCAGTGGTATGGCTACACCTTC. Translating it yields CASRKDQWYGYTF.

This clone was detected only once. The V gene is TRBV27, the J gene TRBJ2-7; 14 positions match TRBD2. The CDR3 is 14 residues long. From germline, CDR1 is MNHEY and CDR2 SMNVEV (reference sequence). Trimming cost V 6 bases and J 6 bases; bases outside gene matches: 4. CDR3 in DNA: TGTGCCAGCAGCCACGGACTAGCGGGAGGCGAGCAGTACTTC. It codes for CASSHGLAGGEQYF.

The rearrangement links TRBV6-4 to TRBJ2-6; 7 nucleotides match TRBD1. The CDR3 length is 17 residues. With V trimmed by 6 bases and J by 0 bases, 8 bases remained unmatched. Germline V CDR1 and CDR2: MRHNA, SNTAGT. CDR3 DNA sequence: TGTGCCAGCAGCCCGGGACAGTCAAGCTCTGGGGCCAACGTCCTGACTTTC. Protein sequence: CASSPGQSSSGANVLTF.

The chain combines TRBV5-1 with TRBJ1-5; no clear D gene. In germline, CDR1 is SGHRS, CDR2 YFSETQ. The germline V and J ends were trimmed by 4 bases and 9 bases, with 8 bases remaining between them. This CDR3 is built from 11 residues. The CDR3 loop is CASSVRGPQHF. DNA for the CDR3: TGCGCCAGCAGCGTCCGCGGGCCCCAGCATTTT.